Listed below are T cell receptor beta chains from one sample, sequenced in a study of blood T cells in healthy people across ages. TCRdb independently ran MiXCR on the 5' RACE reads; one entry per CDR3 protein. The table has 800,000 or so distinct CDR3 sequences, about half seen once. Sequencing was performed on blood. All receptors come from a man older than 75 in good health. Each CDR3 is given with its conserved first and last residue. A D gene is named only where the DNA matches it firmly.

J gene: TRBJ2-7
D gene: TRBD2
V gene: TRBV7-2
CDR3 protein: CASSHQSGLARTSSYEQYF

J gene: TRBJ2-1
D gene: TRBD2
V gene: TRBV28
CDR3 protein: CASSSPGGSGSHNEQFF

J gene: TRBJ2-3
D gene: .
V gene: TRBV11-3
CDR3 protein: CASSLEGARDTQYF

J gene: TRBJ2-3
D gene: TRBD2
V gene: TRBV12-3/TRBV12-4
CDR3 protein: CASSFAAGGSDTQYF

J gene: TRBJ2-1
D gene: TRBD2
V gene: TRBV20-1
CDR3 protein: CSARDPSSGIYEQFF

J gene: TRBJ1-5
D gene: TRBD1
V gene: TRBV7-2
CDR3 protein: CASSSGQGDYQPQHF

J gene: TRBJ2-7
D gene: TRBD2
V gene: TRBV6-5
CDR3 protein: CASSYAERGTSGNQYF

J gene: TRBJ1-1
D gene: TRBD1
V gene: TRBV7-9
CDR3 protein: CASSHGQGKTEAFF

J gene: TRBJ2-1
D gene: .
V gene: TRBV5-1
CDR3 protein: CASSLDQGAHQGQFF

J gene: TRBJ2-3
D gene: .
V gene: TRBV5-5
CDR3 protein: CASSPETGFLTTDTQYF

J gene: TRBJ2-1
D gene: TRBD2
V gene: TRBV11-3
CDR3 protein: CASSSTSGIGYEQFF

J gene: .
D gene: .
V gene: TRBV24-1
CDR3 protein: CATRDWGFQETQYF

J gene: TRBJ1-1
D gene: .
V gene: TRBV30
CDR3 protein: CAWINGGMENTEAFF

J gene: TRBJ1-2
D gene: .
V gene: TRBV20-1
CDR3 protein: CSAATGGHGYTF

J gene: TRBJ1-2
D gene: .
V gene: TRBV11-2
CDR3 protein: CASSYNRDGSGGYTF

J gene: TRBJ2-7
D gene: .
V gene: TRBV6-6
CDR3 protein: CASSPPRETNEQYF

J gene: TRBJ2-2
D gene: TRBD2
V gene: TRBV28
CDR3 protein: CATQLGGRNTGELFF

J gene: TRBJ2-5
D gene: TRBD2
V gene: TRBV3-1
CDR3 protein: CASSQDREGAGTQYF

J gene: TRBJ2-5
D gene: .
V gene: TRBV11-3
CDR3 protein: CASSFKGRGTQYF

J gene: TRBJ1-4
D gene: .
V gene: TRBV10-1
CDR3 protein: CASTTTGTSNEKLFF

J gene: TRBJ1-1
D gene: .
V gene: TRBV4-3
CDR3 protein: CASSQDLGNTEAFF

J gene: TRBJ1-1
D gene: .
V gene: TRBV3-1
CDR3 protein: CASSQATVNTEAFF

J gene: TRBJ2-4
D gene: .
V gene: TRBV5-1
CDR3 protein: CASSLAGVPENIQYF

J gene: TRBJ2-1
D gene: .
V gene: TRBV7-2
CDR3 protein: CASVPSRGQGHNEQFF

J gene: TRBJ2-1
D gene: .
V gene: TRBV4-2
CDR3 protein: CASSQDARDQETQFF

J gene: TRBJ2-3
D gene: .
V gene: TRBV7-2
CDR3 protein: CASSPGLQTDTQYF

J gene: TRBJ2-2
D gene: .
V gene: TRBV14
CDR3 protein: CASSPYTGELFF

J gene: TRBJ2-5
D gene: .
V gene: TRBV21-1
CDR3 protein: CASSNGVGTSGRGSYNEQYF

J gene: .
D gene: .
V gene: TRBV5-1
CDR3 protein: CASSRLPREGEQYF

J gene: TRBJ2-1
D gene: .
V gene: TRBV5-1
CDR3 protein: CASSFSATSEQFF

J gene: TRBJ2-7
D gene: .
V gene: TRBV10-3
CDR3 protein: CAISQTLSEQYF

J gene: .
D gene: .
V gene: TRBV29-1
CDR3 protein: CSVETYRYEQYF

J gene: TRBJ2-7
D gene: TRBD2
V gene: TRBV29-1
CDR3 protein: CSVQGGTSGPYEQYF